These 4 T cell receptor beta chains were all obtained from the same sample, sequenced in a study of T cell repertoires in cytomegalovirus infection. These receptors' targets are unknown. TCRdb reprocessed the reads via MiXCR and lists one record per CDR3 protein. Of approximately 910,000 distinct CDR3 sequences listed, more than 25% were seen once; the top ten hold more than 12%. Sequenced here: cultured CD8+ T cells from PBMCs, sampled from culture after CMV antigen stimulation. The source of these receptors is a human donor in good health (CMV status not recorded). Some clones in this sample may be carry-over from other donors' samples.

In its sample, this clonotype was seen a few times. The gene calls are TRBV20-1 and TRBJ1-4, with D tentatively TRBD1 (6 bases). Germline CDR1 is DFQATT and CDR2 is SNEGSKA (reference sequence). Trimming shortened V by 5 bases and J by 6 bases, and 25 bases separated the two germline ends. This CDR3 comprises 17 residues. The CDR3 coding sequence is TGCAGTGCTTCAGAGGGGGTGACACCGACCGCGGATGAAAAACTGTTTTTT. Translation gives CSASEGVTPTADEKLFF.

The chain employs TRBV5-5 and TRBJ2-1; D perhaps matches TRBD1 (6 bases). Germline CDR1 reads SGHKS; CDR2 reads YYEKEE (reference sequence). This CDR3 is built from 15 residues. Deletions cut 4 bases from V and 2 bases from J, with 13 bases between. The CDR3 sequence: CASSVDSFTYNEQFF. CDR3 coding DNA: TGTGCCAGCAGCGTGGACAGTTTCACCTACAATGAGCAGTTCTTC.

This rearrangement joins TRBV29-1 to TRBJ2-1; TRBD2 might be the D (7 bases). The V gene's germline CDR1 is SQVTM and CDR2 ANQGSEA. The V end lost 4 bases, the J end lost 0 bases, and 10 bases lay between the germline ends. This CDR3 contains 14 residues. CDR3 sequence: CSVGGGLSYNEQFF. CDR3 coding DNA: TGCAGCGTTGGGGGGGGGCTCTCCTACAATGAGCAGTTCTTC.

The sample holds a few counts of this clonotype. The chain couples TRBV5-4 to TRBJ1-2, with 9 nucleotides matching TRBD1. V dropped 4 bases and J dropped 4; count of bases not matched to a gene: 8. This CDR3 is built from 15 residues. Looked up from germline, CDR1 is SGHNT and CDR2 is YYREEE (reference sequence). As DNA, the CDR3 is TGTGCCAGCAGCCCTGGGACAGGGCTCTTCTATGGCTACACCTTC. It is translated as CASSPGTGLFYGYTF.